These 23 T cell receptor beta chains share one sample of origin, sequenced in a study of T cells in Graves' hyperthyroidism and ophthalmopathy. RNA transcripts gave rise to amplified TCR beta CDR3 regions. RT-PCR in the first round (using the HTBI primer set) targeted the TCR CDR3. TCRdb redid the calling of the multiplex PCR reads with MiXCR, one entry per CDR3 protein. The sample lists hundreds of thousands of distinct CDR3 sequences, approximately 24% occurring once. The sequenced material came from blood. The receptors derive from a woman between 25 and 40 years old with Graves' ophthalmopathy.

This sequence joins TRBV28 and TRBJ1-5; a possible D gene is TRBD1 (6 bases). This CDR3 contains 14 residues. V shed 8 bases and J shed 0 bases, with 11 bases lying between them. Germline V gene lookup returns CDR1 MDHEN and CDR2 SYDVKM. DNA of the CDR3: TGTGCCAGCCTTTGGACAGATAGCAATCAGCCCCAGCATTTT. Amino acids: CASLWTDSNQPQHF.

The V call is TRBV12-3 or TRBV12-4, the J call TRBJ1-2; 8 bases align to TRBD1. V was clipped by 5 bases and J by 2 bases; unmatched bases: 13. CDR3 length: 17 amino acids. CDR3 sequence reads: CASSSWTGNGANYGYTF. In DNA form, the CDR3 reads TGTGCCAGCAGTAGCTGGACAGGGAATGGGGCAAACTATGGCTACACCTTC.

This clonotype was detected only a few times. A much larger clone differs by one base, so this may be a read error. The chain has TRBV7-2 and TRBJ2-2; 8 bases align to TRBD1. The CDR3 consists of 15 residues. Germline loops: CDR1 SGHTA, CDR2 FQGNSA. CDR3 amino acids: CASRSQGASTGELCF. In nucleotides, the CDR3 is TGTGCCAGCAGAAGTCAGGGGGCGAGTACCGGGGAGCTGTGTTTT.

This clonotype was seen more than once but under ten times. The V and J genes are TRBV2 and TRBJ2-5; 9 nucleotides align to TRBD2. Losses at the gene ends were 6 bases for V and 4 bases for J; bases not matched to a gene: 9. The CDR3 runs to 15 residues. Germline lookup yields CDR1 SNHLY and CDR2 FYNNEI. The CDR3 sequence is CASSLAGASVETQYF. The CDR3 bases are TGTGCCAGCAGCTTAGCGGGAGCGTCTGTAGAGACCCAGTACTTC.

This clonotype came up many times. This chain links TRBV29-1 with TRBJ2-2; 8 bases agree with TRBD1. Trimming at V came to 6 bases and at J to 4 bases, leaving 1 base not matched to a gene. This CDR3 has 12 residues. Germline V lookup: CDR1 SQVTM, CDR2 ANQGSEA. CDR3 nucleotides: TGCAGCGTGGACAGGGCCACCGGGGAGCTGTTTTTT. Residues: CSVDRATGELFF.

This clonotype was picked up many times. In nucleotides, the CDR3 is TGTGCCAGTAGTTTGAGCGATTACAGCTTCTCTTTTGAAGCTTTCTTT. It yields the protein CASSLSDYSFSFEAFF. This chain links TRBV19 with TRBJ1-1, with D hard to call. V was cut by 5 bases and J by 7 bases, with 23 bases left in between. The CDR3 covers 16 residues. Germline V lookup: CDR1 LNHDA, CDR2 SQIVND (reference sequence).

At least ten counts were recorded for this clonotype. This chain uses TRBV10-3 with TRBJ2-5; possible D gene TRBD2, 5 bases. V shed 10 bases and J shed 7 bases, with 16 bases lying between them. The germline V gene has CDR1 ENHRY and CDR2 SYGVKD. The CDR3 has 12 amino acids. This chain's CDR3 is CATRIEGGTQYF. The CDR3 nucleotides read TGTGCCACCCGCATAGAAGGAGGGACCCAGTACTTC.

This clonotype was counted only a few times. This sequence joins TRBV27 and TRBJ1-2, with a possible D match to TRBD1 (5 bases). Germline V gives CDR1 MNHEY, CDR2 SMNVEV (reference sequence). V was shortened by 1 base and J by 0 bases, with 9 bases between the two germline ends. The CDR3 runs 15 residues. CDR3 sequence (DNA): TGTGCCAGCAGTTTATATGAGGGGACTAACTATGGCTACACCTTC. Translating gives CASSLYEGTNYGYTF.

This clonotype was seen more than once but under ten times. V usage is TRBV2 and J usage is TRBJ2-7; perhaps TRBD2 as D (6 bases). Trimming left V 8 bases short and J 2 bases short, with 13 bases between. There are 13 residues in the CDR3. Germline V gives CDR1 SNHLY, CDR2 FYNNEI. CDR3 in amino acids: CASDGGGAYEQYF. CDR3 nucleotide sequence: TGTGCCAGCGACGGGGGAGGCGCCTACGAGCAGTACTTC.

This clonotype was seen more than once but under ten times. The chain links TRBV7-2 to TRBJ1-4; unclear D gene. Trimming left V 5 bases short and J 8 bases short, with 12 bases between. The CDR3 runs to 13 residues. In germline, CDR1 is SGHTA, CDR2 FQGNSA. CDR3 amino acids: CASSRVYREKLFF. CDR3 DNA: TGTGCCAGCAGCAGGGTCTACCGCGAAAAACTGTTTTTT.

This clonotype was picked up many times. The chain joins TRBV28 to TRBJ1-2; the match to TRBD1 covers 7 bases. V dropped 3 bases and J dropped 1; count of bases not matched to a gene: 5. The germline V gene encodes CDR1 MDHEN and CDR2 SYDVKM. The CDR3 runs 15 residues. The CDR3 sequence: CASSLGGQHNYGYTF. The CDR3 DNA is TGTGCCAGCAGTTTGGGGGGACAGCATAACTATGGCTACACCTTC.

V and J are TRBV6-1 and TRBJ2-7, with a tentative D call TRBD1 (6 bases). This CDR3 region has 17 residues. Trimming shortened V by 8 bases and J by 5 bases, and 28 bases separated the two germline ends. From germline, CDR1 is MNHNS and CDR2 SASEGT. The CDR3 reads CASHPPSTAQGKHEQYF. The CDR3, as DNA: TGTGCCAGCCACCCCCCCTCAACGGCGCAGGGGAAACACGAGCAGTACTTC.

This clonotype appeared once. The chain carries TRBV28 and TRBJ1-4; 8 nucleotides match TRBD1. Per the germline V gene, CDR1 is MDHEN and CDR2 is SYDVKM. The CDR3 covers 15 residues. The V and J ends lost 5 bases and 3 bases, in that order; junction bases with no gene match: 5. The CDR3 sequence is CASSPRTGPNEKLFF. Written as DNA, the CDR3 is TGTGCCAGCAGTCCCCGGACAGGGCCTAATGAAAAACTGTTTTTT.

This clonotype came up many times. The V call is TRBV7-9, the J call TRBJ1-1; 9 nucleotides match TRBD1. CDR1 and CDR2 (germline): SEHNR, FQNEAQ (reference sequence). J lost 1 base, V lost 4 bases, and 4 bases had no gene match. The CDR3 length is 15 residues. CDR3 DNA sequence: TGTGCCAGCAGCTCATACAGGGGGCGGAACACTGAAGCTTTCTTT. Translation gives CASSSYRGRNTEAFF. The full variable domain, with the rest looked up from reference TRBV7-9 and TRBJ1-1, is DTGVSQNPRHKITKRGQNVTFRCDPISEHNRLYWYRQTLGQGPEFLTYFQNEAQLEKSRLLSDRFSAERPKGSFSTLEIQRTEQGDSAMYLCASSSYRGRNTEAFFGQGTRLTVV.

The V and J genes are TRBV11-1 and TRBJ1-3, with 8 bases identical to TRBD1. Trimming took 5 bases from V and 0 from J; bases not matched to a gene: 6. The germline CDR1 and CDR2 sequences are SGHAT and FQDESV (reference sequence). This CDR3 contains 16 residues. CDR3: CASSAGQVSSGNTIYF. CDR3 sequence (DNA): TGTGCCAGCAGCGCGGGACAGGTGAGCTCTGGAAACACCATATATTTT. Filled out from reference TRBV11-1 and TRBJ1-3, the complete variable domain reads EAEVAQSPRYKITEKSQAVAFWCDPISGHATLYWYRQILGQGPELLVQFQDESVVDDSQLPKDRFSAERLKGVDSTLKIQPAELGDSAMYLCASSAGQVSSGNTIYFGEGSWLTVV.

V usage is TRBV6-5 and J usage is TRBJ2-5; 8 nucleotides match TRBD2. Germline V gives CDR1 MNHEY, CDR2 SVGAGI. This CDR3 comprises 17 residues. After removal of 6 bases from V and 0 bases from J, the junction contained 12 bases not matched to a gene. The CDR3 spells CASRSSGSGVYQETQYF. The CDR3 DNA follows: TGTGCCAGCAGGTCCTCGGGTAGCGGGGTCTACCAAGAGACCCAGTACTTC.

The chain has TRBV5-1 and TRBJ1-5; possibly TRBD1 for D (5 bases). The V end lost 0 bases, the J end lost 1 base, and 8 bases lay between the germline ends. The germline V gene has CDR1 SGHRS and CDR2 YFSETQ. This CDR3 is built from 15 residues. CDR3 DNA sequence: TGCGCCAGCAGCTTGGAGTCAGGGAGCAATCAGCCCCAGCATTTT. Its translation: CASSLESGSNQPQHF. Combining the CDR3 with reference TRBV5-1 and TRBJ1-5 gives the whole variable domain KAGVTQTPRYLIKTRGQQVTLSCSPISGHRSVSWYQQTPGQGLQFLFEYFSETQRNKGNFPGRFSGRQFSNSRSEMNVSTLELGDSALYLCASSLESGSNQPQHFGDGTRLSIL.

This clonotype was detected ten times or more. The chain employs TRBV6-5 and TRBJ1-1; tentative D call: TRBD1 (5 bases). Germline V gene data show CDR1 as MNHEY and CDR2 as SVGAGI. V was trimmed by 0 bases and J by 5 bases, leaving 16 bases between them. This CDR3 spans 16 amino acids. CDR3 coding DNA: TGTGCCAGCAGTTACTCAAGAACCGCAGGGCGGACTGAAGCTTTCTTT. Amino acid sequence: CASSYSRTAGRTEAFF.

This clonotype was detected a few times. The chain carries TRBV5-5 and TRBJ2-7; TRBD1 is a possible D gene (6 bases). CDR1 SGHKS and CDR2 YYEKEE come from the germline V gene (reference sequence). The CDR3 runs 16 residues. Trimming removed 2 bases from V and 4 bases from J, with 19 bases in between. CDR3 in amino acids: CASSLGPRTDTYEQYF. The CDR3 coding sequence is TGTGCCAGCAGCTTAGGGCCGAGGACAGATACTTACGAGCAGTACTTC.

This clonotype came up many times. The chain uses TRBV19 and TRBJ1-1; TRBD1 matches at 11 bases. Germline CDR1 LNHDA, CDR2 SQIVND (reference sequence). The V and J ends lost 6 bases and 6 bases, in that order; junction bases with no gene match: 6. This CDR3 has 14 residues. The CDR3 reads CASRWTGGPSEAFF. The DNA for the CDR3 is TGTGCCAGTAGATGGACAGGGGGCCCATCTGAAGCTTTCTTT.

This clonotype was observed at least ten times. The chain links TRBV2 to TRBJ2-7; 9 bases are shared with TRBD1. Looked up from germline, CDR1 is SNHLY and CDR2 is FYNNEI. V was pared by 6 bases and J by 5 bases, with 5 bases of the junction left unmatched. The CDR3 is 13 amino acids. This CDR3 is CASRGTGSNEQYF. As DNA, the CDR3 is TGTGCCAGCAGGGGGACAGGGTCCAACGAGCAGTACTTC.

The rearrangement uses TRBV20-1 and TRBJ1-6; D is unclear. With 6 bases removed from V and 11 bases from J, the gap between germline ends came to 14 bases. The V gene's germline CDR1 is DFQATT and CDR2 SNEGSKA (reference sequence). This CDR3 is 12 amino acids long. CDR3 coding DNA: TGCAGTGCAAGCAGGACGGCACCACCCCTCCACTTT. Amino acid sequence: CSASRTAPPLHF.

The chain employs TRBV27 and TRBJ2-4, with D uncertain. The length of the CDR3 is 12 residues. Trimming took 10 bases from V and 6 from J, leaving 13 bases between them. Germline V gene lookup returns CDR1 MNHEY and CDR2 SMNVEV (reference sequence). The CDR3 region has the DNA TGTGCCACCACAAGCCCTAGAAACATTCAGTACTTC. It yields the protein CATTSPRNIQYF.